One and the same sample provided the 27 T cell receptor beta chains below, sequenced in a study of human T cells and chemical hapten exposure. TCRdb analysed the RACE reads with MiXCR anew, one entry per CDR3 protein. This sample has about 80,000 distinct CDR3 sequences, with about 14% found just once. Time point of the sample: pre-sensitization, week 0. Treatment: therapeutic diphenylcyclopropenone sensitization with weekly scalp DPC. This specimen consisted of whole blood, obtained in connection with sensitization to the hapten diphenylcyclopropenone (DPC). Receptor source: a woman aged 45-65 years with alopecia areata. Some clones in this sample may be carry-over from other donors' samples.

This clonotype was observed at least ten times. The chain has TRBV20-1 and TRBJ2-1, with TRBD2 matching over 12 bases. V lost 3 bases, J lost 0 bases, and 3 bases stayed unmatched. Germline V lookup: CDR1 DFQATT, CDR2 SNEGSKA (reference sequence). CDR3 size: 16 residues. CDR3 sequence reads: CSARRLAGASYNEQFF. The CDR3 DNA follows: TGCAGTGCTAGGAGACTAGCGGGAGCCTCCTACAATGAGCAGTTCTTC.

The chain uses TRBV20-1 and TRBJ2-4; D gene uncertain. The germline V and J ends were trimmed by 0 bases and 0 bases, with 12 bases remaining between them. The CDR3 length is 16 residues. CDR1 and CDR2 from the germline V gene are DFQATT and SNEGSKA (reference sequence). Here the CDR3 reads CSARDRNNLAKNIQYF. The CDR3 nucleotides read TGCAGTGCTAGAGATCGTAACAACCTAGCCAAAAACATTCAGTACTTC.

This chain joins TRBV2 and TRBJ1-4; unclear D gene. Germline V gives CDR1 SNHLY, CDR2 FYNNEI. CDR3 length equals 10 residues. Trimming took off 11 bases at V and 6 bases at J, with 7 bases between the two ends. The CDR3 region has the DNA TGTGCCTCAGCGTATGAAAAACTGTTTTTT. Amino acid sequence: CASAYEKLFF.

This clonotype was picked up a small number of times. The V and J genes are TRBV28 and TRBJ2-7; D uncertain. Germline V gives CDR1 MDHEN, CDR2 SYDVKM. The CDR3 consists of 12 residues. V lost 5 bases and J 0 bases, leaving 5 bases between the germline ends. In DNA form, the CDR3 reads TGTGCCAGCAGTACGAACTCCTACGAGCAGTACTTC. It is translated as CASSTNSYEQYF.

V is TRBV20-1 and J is TRBJ1-6; 8 nucleotides line up with TRBD1. In germline, CDR1 is DFQATT, CDR2 SNEGSKA (reference sequence). The length of the CDR3 is 13 residues. J lost 10 bases, V lost 3 bases, and 5 bases had no gene match. CDR3 nucleotides: TGCAGTGCTAGGACAGGGGAACGGTCACCCCTCCACTTT. Translating it yields CSARTGERSPLHF.

The chain couples TRBV7-9 to TRBJ2-6; D is tentatively TRBD1 or TRBD2 (5 bases each). Germline assignment: CDR1 SEHNR and CDR2 FQNEAQ (reference sequence). The CDR3 totals 18 residues. The V end was cut by 3 bases, the J end by 0 bases, with 15 bases between. CDR3 sequence (DNA): TGTGCCAGCAGCTTGTGGGACCGCCTCGACTCTGGGGCCAACGTCCTGACTTTC. The encoded protein is CASSLWDRLDSGANVLTF. The full variable domain, completed using reference TRBV7-9 and TRBJ2-6, is DTGVSQNPRHKITKRGQNVTFRCDPISEHNRLYWYRQTLGQGPEFLTYFQNEAQLEKSRLLSDRFSAERPKGSFSTLEIQRTEQGDSAMYLCASSLWDRLDSGANVLTFGAGSRLTVL.

V and J are TRBV20-1 and TRBJ1-6; 8 bases align to TRBD1. V was pared by 3 bases and J by 7 bases, with 8 bases of the junction left unmatched. Germline V lookup: CDR1 DFQATT, CDR2 SNEGSKA (reference sequence). The CDR3 length is 15 residues. The CDR3 nucleotides read TGCAGTGCTAGGGGGGACAGGTCCGACAATTCACCCCTCCACTTT. This encodes CSARGDRSDNSPLHF.

The chain is built from TRBV18 and TRBJ2-5, with D possibly matching TRBD1 (5 bases). This CDR3 is built from 17 residues. Germline V gene sequence: CDR1 KGHSH, CDR2 LQKENI. V was cut by 3 bases and J by 3 bases, with 20 bases left in between. The CDR3 coding sequence is TGTGCCAGCTCACCGAACAGGCTTTTACGGACGGAAGAGACCCAGTACTTC. It encodes CASSPNRLLRTEETQYF. Looking up the rest from reference TRBV18 and TRBJ2-5 gives the full variable domain: NAGVMQNPRHLVRRRGQEARLRCSPMKGHSHVYWYRQLPEEGLKFMVYLQKENIIDESGMPKERFSAEFPKEGPSILRIQQVVRGDSAAYFCASSPNRLLRTEETQYFGPGTRLLVL.

The chain combines TRBV5-5 with TRBJ1-4; 8 bases map to TRBD1. Trimming took 1 base from V and 0 from J; bases not matched to a gene: 8. CDR1 SGHKS and CDR2 YYEKEE come from the germline V gene (reference sequence). The CDR3 runs 18 residues. CDR3 sequence reads: CASSLRRQGTATNEKLFF. The CDR3 nucleotides are TGTGCCAGCAGCTTGAGGCGACAGGGGACAGCAACTAATGAAAAACTGTTTTTT.

This clonotype was detected a few times. The CDR3 reads CASSLAQMNTEAFF. The CDR3 DNA follows: TGTGCCAGCAGCTTAGCACAGATGAACACTGAAGCTTTCTTT. This rearrangement joins TRBV7-6 to TRBJ1-1; unclear D gene. This CDR3 is 14 amino acids long. With 0 bases removed from V and 0 bases from J, the gap between germline ends came to 5 bases. Germline V gene data show CDR1 as SGHVS and CDR2 as FNYEAQ. The full variable domain, rest sourced from reference TRBV7-6 and TRBJ1-1, is GAGVSQSPRYKVTKRGQDVALRCDPISGHVSLYWYRQALGQGPEFLTYFNYEAQQDKSGLPNDRFSAERPEGSISTLTIQRTEQRDSAMYRCASSLAQMNTEAFFGQGTRLTVV.

This clonotype was observed many times. V gene TRBV3-1 combines with J gene TRBJ2-7, with TRBD1 matching 7 bases. The CDR3 is made up of 14 amino acids. J lost 2 bases, V lost 2 bases, and 3 bases had no gene match. CDR1 and CDR2 (germline): LGHDT, YNNKEL (reference sequence). CDR3 region: CASSQRTGPYEQYF. The CDR3 DNA sequence: TGTGCCAGCAGCCAAAGGACAGGACCCTACGAGCAGTACTTC.

The sample holds a few counts of this clonotype. The chain combines TRBV7-9 with TRBJ1-1, with 8 bases lining up with TRBD1. J was trimmed by 4 bases and V by 1 base; bases with no gene match: 8. Germline V gene sequence: CDR1 SEHNR, CDR2 FQNEAQ (reference sequence). This CDR3 spans 16 amino acids. CDR3 bases: TGTGCCAGCAGCTTAGGGGTTAACAGGGGGTTCACTGAAGCTTTCTTT. Protein sequence: CASSLGVNRGFTEAFF.

The chain employs TRBV23-1 and TRBJ2-7, with TRBD2 matching 13 bases. TRBV23-1 is classed as an ORF, of uncertain function. The J segment lost 0 bases and the V segment lost 4 bases, leaving 6 bases of the junction unmatched. The CDR3 runs 17 residues. The CDR3 DNA sequence: TGCGCCAGCAGTCGCCGACTAGCGGGAGGCCTCTCCTACGAGCAGTACTTC. Protein product: CASSRRLAGGLSYEQYF.

This clonotype was found a few times. This chain uses TRBV7-6 with TRBJ2-3; D unresolved. The V end was cut by 0 bases, the J end by 8 bases, with 12 bases between. CDR1 is SGHVS and CDR2 is FNYEAQ in the germline V gene. The CDR3 is 14 amino acids. DNA for the CDR3: TGTGCCAGCAGCTTAGCGCAAGGGCGAGGTACGCAGTATTTT. The encoded protein is CASSLAQGRGTQYF.

This chain joins TRBV4-1 and TRBJ2-5, with D possibly matching TRBD1 (5 bases). This CDR3 comprises 15 residues. Germline CDR1 reads MGHRA; CDR2 reads YSYEKL. Trimming pared 5 bases from V and 2 bases from J, leaving 15 bases between. In nucleotides, the CDR3 is TGCGCCAGCAGCGAAAGACAGAACGAGCAAGAGACCCAGTACTTC. It specifies CASSERQNEQETQYF.

The V call is TRBV5-6, the J call TRBJ2-1, with TRBD1 identical over 10 bases. With V trimmed by 2 bases and J by 14 bases, 7 bases remained unmatched. The CDR3 totals 13 residues. Looked up from germline, CDR1 is SGHDT and CDR2 is YYEEEE. CDR3 DNA: TGTGCCAGCAGCTTAGGACAGGGGGACCTGAAGTTCTTC. This codes for CASSLGQGDLKFF.

In its sample, this clonotype was seen many times. The rearrangement uses TRBV21-1 and TRBJ1-1; the table calls TRBD1, which could not be checked here. TRBV21-1 is annotated as a pseudogene. This CDR3 is built from 13 residues. CDR3 protein: CASSIQDSAEAFF. In DNA, the CDR3 is TGTGCCAGCAGCATACAGGATTCTGCTGAAGCTTTCTTT.

Many counts were recorded for this clonotype. V and J are TRBV6-6 and TRBJ2-1; 8 bases map to TRBD1. Losses at the gene ends were 2 bases for V and 0 bases for J; bases not matched to a gene: 3. This CDR3 is 16 amino acids long. In germline, CDR1 is MNHNY, CDR2 SVGAGI (reference sequence). CDR3 in amino acids: CASSYPTGGSYNEQFF. The CDR3 DNA sequence: TGTGCCAGCAGTTACCCCACAGGGGGCTCCTACAATGAGCAGTTCTTC.

This clonotype was recorded a few times. The chain couples TRBV11-2 to TRBJ1-1; D gene uncertain. Trimming pared 3 bases from V and 2 bases from J, leaving 10 bases between. CDR1 is SGHAT and CDR2 is FQNNGV in the germline V gene. CDR3 length equals 14 residues. The CDR3 nucleotides read TGTGCCAGCAGCTTCACACAGCACAACACTGAAGCTTTCTTT. The encoded protein is CASSFTQHNTEAFF.

The chain recombines TRBV11-2 with TRBJ2-3; D gene ambiguous. Germline assignment: CDR1 SGHAT and CDR2 FQNNGV. CDR3 length: 12 residues. Trimming shortened V by 6 bases and J by 6 bases, and 10 bases separated the two germline ends. CDR3 DNA sequence: TGTGCCAGCAGACCTGTGGGGGATACGCAGTATTTT. It codes for CASRPVGDTQYF. Using reference TRBV11-2 and TRBJ2-3 for the parts outside the CDR3, the full variable domain is EAGVAQSPRYKIIEKRQSVAFWCNPISGHATLYWYQQILGQGPKLLIQFQNNGVVDDSQLPKDRFSAERLKGVDSTLKIQPAKLEDSAVYLCASRPVGDTQYFGPGTRLTVL.

This clonotype was counted many times. CDR3 amino acids: CASSSYWTSGTGELFF. CDR3 in DNA: TGTGCCAGCAGCTCCTACTGGACTAGCGGGACCGGGGAGCTGTTTTTT. This chain joins TRBV11-2 and TRBJ2-2, with 11 bases aligning to TRBD2. The germline CDR1 and CDR2 sequences are SGHAT and FQNNGV. The CDR3 is 16 residues long. V was pared by 4 bases and J by 5 bases, with 6 bases of the junction left unmatched.

This clonotype was counted many times. V is TRBV29-1 and J is TRBJ1-1; the D gene is possibly TRBD1 (6 bases). Germline CDR1 is SQVTM and CDR2 is ANQGSEA. The CDR3 extends over 12 amino acids. The ends were cut back, 7 bases at V and 0 bases at J, with 9 bases in the middle. In DNA, the CDR3 is TGCAGCGGACACAGGGTGAACACTGAAGCTTTCTTT. This encodes CSGHRVNTEAFF.

This clonotype came up a few times. V gene TRBV28 combines with J gene TRBJ1-1; TRBD1 agrees at 7 bases. The CDR3 has 12 residues. Germline V gene sequence: CDR1 MDHEN, CDR2 SYDVKM. The J segment lost 10 bases and the V segment lost 5 bases, leaving 7 bases of the junction unmatched. CDR3 protein: CASSQRRQGAFF. CDR3 in DNA: TGTGCCAGCAGTCAACGCCGACAGGGAGCTTTCTTT.

This chain connects TRBV2 to TRBJ2-3, with unresolved D. The CDR3 runs 12 residues. Germline V gene lookup returns CDR1 SNHLY and CDR2 FYNNEI. Trimming stripped 9 bases from V and 0 bases from J, with 7 bases between. The CDR3 is CARTASTDTQYF. DNA for the CDR3: TGTGCCAGAACAGCGAGCACAGATACGCAGTATTTT.

In its sample, this clonotype was seen a few times. The chain joins TRBV27 to TRBJ2-3; no definite D call. The ends were cut back, 2 bases at V and 5 bases at J, with 8 bases in the middle. Germline CDR1 is MNHEY and CDR2 is SMNVEV (reference sequence). There are 13 residues in the CDR3. CDR3 protein: CASSLQTQDTQYF. CDR3 in DNA: TGTGCCAGCAGTTTACAGACCCAAGATACGCAGTATTTT.

V gene TRBV19 combines with J gene TRBJ2-3; TRBD1 or TRBD2 may be the D gene (5 bases each). This CDR3 has 15 amino acids. Germline values: CDR1 LNHDA, CDR2 SQIVND (reference sequence). Trimming cost V 3 bases and J 4 bases, with 14 bases left between them. The CDR3 sequence is CASSISGSGSDTQYF. Written as DNA, the CDR3 is TGTGCCAGTAGTATTTCGGGGTCAGGGTCAGATACGCAGTATTTT. The whole variable domain, remainder taken from reference TRBV19 and TRBJ2-3, is DGGITQSPKYLFRKEGQNVTLSCEQNLNHDAMYWYRQDPGQGLRLIYYSQIVNDFQKGDIAEGYSVSREKKESFPLTVTSAQKNPTAFYLCASSISGSGSDTQYFGPGTRLTVL.

The CDR3, as DNA: TGTGCCTGGAGTGCGGGGGTTCGGGGCACCGGGGAGCTGTTTTTT. This encodes CAWSAGVRGTGELFF. V and J are TRBV30 and TRBJ2-2, with D maybe TRBD2 (6 bases). CDR3 length equals 15 residues. Trimming cost V 1 base and J 4 bases, with 13 bases left between them. Germline CDR1 is GTSNPN and CDR2 is SVGIG (reference sequence).